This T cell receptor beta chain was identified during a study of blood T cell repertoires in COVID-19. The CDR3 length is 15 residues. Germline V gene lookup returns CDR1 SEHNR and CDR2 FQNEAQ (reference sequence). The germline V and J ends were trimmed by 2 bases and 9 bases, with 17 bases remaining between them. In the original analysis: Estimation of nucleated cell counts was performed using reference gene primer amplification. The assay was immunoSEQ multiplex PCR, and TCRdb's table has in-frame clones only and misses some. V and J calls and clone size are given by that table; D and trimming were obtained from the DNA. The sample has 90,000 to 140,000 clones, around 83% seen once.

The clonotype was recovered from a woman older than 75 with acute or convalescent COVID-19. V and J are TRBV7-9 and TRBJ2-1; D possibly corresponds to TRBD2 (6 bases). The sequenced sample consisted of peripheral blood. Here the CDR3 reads CASSLYTRRGAEQFF. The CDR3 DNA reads TGTGCCAGCAGCTTATACACCCGGCGGGGAGCTGAGCAGTTCTTC.